These 8 T cell receptor beta chains were all obtained from the same sample, sequenced in a study of control samples from healthy donors and cancer patients. Assay used: immunoSEQ multiplex PCR; TCRdb lists only in-frame clones, some missing. This repertoire shows roughly 98,000 clones, approximately 93% found once; its top ten account for 8%. Sequenced sample: blood. The source of these receptors is a man between 18 and 29 years old in good health.

The chain has TRBV19 and TRBJ1-1, with D hard to call. From germline, CDR1 is LNHDA and CDR2 SQIVND (reference sequence). The V and J ends lost 3 bases and 2 bases respectively, with 7 bases between them. CDR3 length equals 13 residues. CDR3 sequence: CASSISGNTEAFF. DNA of the CDR3: TGTGCCAGTAGTATCTCAGGCAACACTGAAGCTTTCTTT.

Only a few counts were recorded for this clone. V is TRBV6-5 and J is TRBJ1-4; D is uncertain. V gave up 5 bases and J gave up 4 bases, with 11 bases separating them. Germline CDR1 reads MNHEY; CDR2 reads SVGAGI. There are 14 residues in the CDR3. The CDR3 is CASSNLRGNEKLFF. The CDR3 region has the DNA TGTGCCAGCAGTAATCTCCGGGGTAATGAAAAACTGTTTTTT.

V usage is TRBV7-9 and J usage is TRBJ2-2; 7 nucleotides align to TRBD1. J gave up 6 bases and V 5 bases, and 0 bases lay outside the gene matches. There are 12 residues in the CDR3. Germline CDR1 SEHNR, CDR2 FQNEAQ (reference sequence). Here the CDR3 reads CASSQGAGELFF. The CDR3 nucleotides read TGTGCCAGCAGCCAGGGGGCCGGGGAGCTGTTTTTT. Drawing the rest from reference TRBV7-9 and TRBJ2-2, the complete variable domain is DTGVSQNPRHKITKRGQNVTFRCDPISEHNRLYWYRQTLGQGPEFLTYFQNEAQLEKSRLLSDRFSAERPKGSFSTLEIQRTEQGDSAMYLCASSQGAGELFFGEGSRLTVL.

This clone has only one observation. V gene TRBV16 combines with J gene TRBJ2-7, with D perhaps assigned TRBD1 or TRBD2 (5 bases each). V lost 0 bases, J lost 0 bases, and 18 bases lay in between. The CDR3 is made up of 18 amino acids. Germline lookup yields CDR1 KGHSY and CDR2 FQNENV. CDR3 DNA sequence: TGTGCCAGCAGCCAATCGGGAGACAGCACCGCATCCTCCTACGAGCAGTACTTC. As protein: CASSQSGDSTASSYEQYF.

The V gene is TRBV27, the J gene TRBJ1-2, with TRBD1 matching over 7 bases. V gave up 7 bases and J gave up 3 bases; unmatched junction bases: 5. Germline V gene data show CDR1 as MNHEY and CDR2 as SMNVEV (reference sequence). The CDR3 length is 13 residues. CDR3 bases: TGTGCCAGCACTACCCAGGGGGACTATGGCTACACCTTC. Translation gives CASTTQGDYGYTF.

This chain connects TRBV5-1 to TRBJ1-2; TRBD1 agrees at 9 bases. J was trimmed by 2 bases and V by 7 bases; bases with no gene match: 6. This CDR3 spans 14 amino acids. Per germline, CDR1 SGHRS and CDR2 YFSETQ. This chain's CDR3 is CASRTGVSNYGYTF. Here the CDR3 DNA reads TGCGCCAGCCGGACAGGGGTCTCAAACTATGGCTACACCTTC.

The rearrangement links TRBV2 to TRBJ1-6; TRBD1 matches 8 bases. The CDR3 extends over 13 amino acids. Germline CDR1 SNHLY, CDR2 FYNNEI. V shed 6 bases and J 7 bases; nucleotides not matched to a gene: 2. CDR3 sequence reads: CASRRTGNSPLHF. The CDR3 nucleotides are TGTGCCAGCAGGAGGACAGGGAATTCACCCCTCCACTTT.

This clone has just one count. V is TRBV2 and J is TRBJ1-6; 7 nucleotides agree with TRBD1. CDR1 and CDR2 from the germline V gene are SNHLY and FYNNEI. The CDR3 covers 17 residues. Trimming removed 5 bases from V and 5 bases from J; junction bases left unmatched: 12. CDR3 residues: CASSLPRGTDDNSPLHF. The CDR3 DNA is TGTGCCAGCAGTTTACCTCGGGGGACAGACGATAATTCACCCCTCCACTTT.